This T cell receptor beta chain was captured by sequencing in a study of tumor-infiltrating lymphocytes in primary liver carcinoma. Across the study: Lesions, classed as T1-T3 N0M0, spanned 4.2 to 10 cm across. Points from the study as a whole: Researchers found tumor-adjacent and tumor-blood pairs overlapped less than tumor region pairs.

Unsorted bulk tissue of roughly 17-33 mg yielded co-extracted RNA and DNA. There were only treatment-naive patients, all with chronic HBV infection. About this clonotype itself: Its antigen is unidentified.

Making TCR beta cDNA involved roughly 500 ng total RNA and a constant-region primer. ARM-PCR was slightly modified, and three nested multiplex PCR rounds with it gave rise to the TCR beta libraries. TCRdb fed the multiplex PCR reads into MiXCR, producing one record per CDR3 protein. Of 30,000 to 40,000 distinct CDR3 sequences in the sample, roughly four fifths are singletons; the top ten hold 15% to 20%. Sequencing used liver tumor tissue from sampling region 4. Subset here: tumor region T4, right-lateral pole. The clonotype comes from a man aged 35-49 years with primary liver carcinoma and hepatitis B virus infection.

The chain's CDR3 is CASSPGRQGDDEQFF. The CDR3 DNA sequence: TGTGCCAGCAGCCCTGGGCGACAGGGTGACGATGAGCAGTTCTTC. This sequence joins TRBV7-2 and TRBJ2-1; 7 bases line up with TRBD1. The CDR3 loop spans 15 amino acids. Per the germline V gene, CDR1 is SGHTA and CDR2 is FQGNSA. After removal of 5 bases from V and 8 bases from J, the junction contained 12 bases not matched to a gene.